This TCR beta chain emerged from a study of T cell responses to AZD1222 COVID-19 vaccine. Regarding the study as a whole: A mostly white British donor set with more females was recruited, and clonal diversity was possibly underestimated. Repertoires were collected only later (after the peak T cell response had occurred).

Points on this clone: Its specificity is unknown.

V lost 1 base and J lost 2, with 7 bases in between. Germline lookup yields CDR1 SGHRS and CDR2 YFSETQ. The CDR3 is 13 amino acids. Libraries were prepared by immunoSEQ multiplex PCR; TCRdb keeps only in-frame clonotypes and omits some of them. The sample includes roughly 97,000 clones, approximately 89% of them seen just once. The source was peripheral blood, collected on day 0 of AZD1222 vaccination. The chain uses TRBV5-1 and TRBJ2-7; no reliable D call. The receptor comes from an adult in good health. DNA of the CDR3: TGCGCCAGCAGCTTGCAAGGTCCCTACGAGCAGTACTTC. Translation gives CASSLQGPYEQYF.